These 28 T cell receptor beta chains share one sample of origin, sequenced in a study of cytomegalovirus exposure and HLA in healthy donors (dated by TCRdb to 2015 to 2018). Receptors were amplified or captured by the immunoSEQ multiplex PCR assay. The multiplex PCR relied on a mix of 60 forward primers for TCR Vbeta segments and 13 reverse primers for TCR Jbeta segments. Drawn from immuneACCESS, this table holds only the in-frame rearrangements with V and J called that TCRdb kept. Clones are partly lost; checked studies trace under half to an unresolved V gene and leave the rest unexplained. For this sample the table gives 150,000 to 250,000 clones, of which about 80% were detected only once. Jointly, the top ten make up around 4.8% of the sample. Material for sequencing was PBMCs. The receptors originated from a woman aged 30 to 39 in good health and CMV-seropositive.

This chain uses TRBV6-6 with TRBJ1-5; D remains ambiguous. CDR1 and CDR2 (germline): MNHNY, SVGAGI (reference sequence). The CDR3 length is 15 residues. Trimming pared 7 bases from V and 0 bases from J, leaving 13 bases between. The CDR3 sequence is CASISGWDSNQPQHF. For the CDR3, the DNA is TGTGCCAGCATCTCGGGGTGGGATAGCAATCAGCCCCAGCATTTT.

The V gene is TRBV18, the J gene TRBJ2-7; 8 nucleotides line up with TRBD2. V was clipped by 6 bases and J by 3 bases; unmatched bases: 10. The length of the CDR3 is 15 residues. Germline V lookup: CDR1 KGHSH, CDR2 LQKENI. DNA of the CDR3: TGTGCCAGCTCTCCATCGTGGCGGGGGGACTACGAGCAGTACTTC. It specifies CASSPSWRGDYEQYF.

V and J are TRBV2 and TRBJ1-1; D remains ambiguous. Germline V gene lookup returns CDR1 SNHLY and CDR2 FYNNEI. This CDR3 is 12 amino acids long. Trimming shortened V by 6 bases and J by 3 bases, and 8 bases separated the two germline ends. CDR3 sequence: CASRSQDTEAFF. CDR3 DNA: TGTGCCAGCAGAAGTCAGGACACTGAAGCTTTCTTT. Full variable domain (missing parts from reference TRBV2 and TRBJ1-1): EPEVTQTPSHQVTQMGQEVILRCVPISNHLYFYWYRQILGQKVEFLVSFYNNEISEKSEIFDDQFSVERPDGSNFTLKIRSTKLEDSAMYFCASRSQDTEAFFGQGTRLTVV.

This chain joins TRBV4-3 and TRBJ2-7, with a possible D match to TRBD2 (5 bases). The CDR3 spans 14 residues. Trimming took 1 base from V and 4 from J, leaving 11 bases between them. The germline V gene encodes CDR1 LGHNA and CDR2 YSLEER. The CDR3 is CASSQAGKRYEQYF. CDR3 coding DNA: TGCGCCAGCAGCCAAGCCGGGAAACGGTACGAGCAGTACTTC.

V usage is TRBV5-4 and J usage is TRBJ2-1; TRBD2 aligns across 10 bases. Trimming took 5 bases from V and 4 from J; bases not matched to a gene: 6. The CDR3 spans 15 residues. Per the germline V gene, CDR1 is SGHNT and CDR2 is YYREEE (reference sequence). CDR3 sequence (DNA): TGTGCCAGCAGGCAAGCGGGGGGGCGTTACAATGAGCAGTTCTTC. It specifies CASRQAGGRYNEQFF. The full variable domain, rest sourced from reference TRBV5-4 and TRBJ2-1, is ETGVTQSPTHLIKTRGQQVTLRCSSQSGHNTVSWYQQALGQGPQFIFQYYREEENGRGNFPPRFSGLQFPNYSSELNVNALELDDSALYLCASRQAGGRYNEQFFGPGTRLTVL.

The genes are TRBV5-5 and TRBJ2-2; D may be TRBD1 (8 bases). The ends were cut back, 5 bases at V and 5 bases at J, with 16 bases in the middle. The CDR3 has 15 residues. Germline-derived CDR1 and CDR2 are SGHKS and YYEKEE (reference sequence). The chain's CDR3 is CASSFLQGGTGELFF. The CDR3 DNA is TGTGCCAGCAGTTTCCTACAGGGGGGGACCGGGGAGCTGTTTTTT.

The chain links TRBV4-1 to TRBJ1-6, with D hard to call. V shed 2 bases and J shed 1 base, with 12 bases lying between them. This CDR3 is built from 17 residues. From germline, CDR1 is MGHRA and CDR2 YSYEKL. CDR3 sequence reads: CASSQWPSDSYNSPLHF. CDR3 sequence (DNA): TGCGCCAGCAGCCAATGGCCTTCAGATTCCTATAATTCACCCCTCCACTTT.

This clone came up a few times. V is TRBV18 and J is TRBJ1-2; a possible D gene is TRBD1 (6 bases). Germline V gene data show CDR1 as KGHSH and CDR2 as LQKENI. The CDR3 extends over 16 amino acids. V dropped 2 bases and J dropped 8 bases, with 21 bases sitting between them. This chain's CDR3 is CASSPVGGALGQGYTF. CDR3 nucleotide sequence: TGTGCCAGCTCACCAGTCGGGGGGGCGCTTGGACAGGGCTACACCTTC.

This clone is a singleton in its sample. The V and J genes are TRBV7-2 and TRBJ2-7; maybe TRBD2 (5 bases). The V and J ends lost 2 bases and 1 base respectively, with 6 bases between them. CDR3 length: 13 residues. Germline assignment: CDR1 SGHTA and CDR2 FQGNSA. The CDR3 is CASSLLASYEQYF. CDR3 DNA: TGTGCCAGCAGCTTACTAGCTTCCTACGAGCAGTACTTC. Looking up the rest from reference TRBV7-2 and TRBJ2-7 gives the full variable domain: GAGVSQSPSNKVTEKGKDVELRCDPISGHTALYWYRQSLGQGLEFLIYFQGNSAPDKSGLPSDRFSAERTGGSVSTLTIQRTQQEDSAVYLCASSLLASYEQYFGPGTRLTVT.

The table lists this clone with a few counts. V usage is TRBV7-2 and J usage is TRBJ2-7; no firm D call. V gave up 0 bases and J gave up 7 bases, with 13 bases separating them. CDR3 length: 14 amino acids. CDR1 and CDR2 (germline): SGHTA, FQGNSA. The CDR3 sequence is CASSLAGARREQYF. The CDR3 DNA reads TGTGCCAGCAGCTTAGCCGGAGCTCGTAGGGAGCAGTACTTC.

The chain links TRBV5-1 to TRBJ1-1, with D perhaps matching TRBD1 (5 bases). Germline V gives CDR1 SGHRS, CDR2 YFSETQ. The CDR3 spans 14 residues. Trimming pared 2 bases from V and 0 bases from J, leaving 8 bases between. The CDR3, as DNA: TGCGCCAGCAGCTTACAGGAGATGAACACTGAAGCTTTCTTT. This translates into CASSLQEMNTEAFF.

This sequence joins TRBV10-1 and TRBJ2-2; D is unclear. The germline CDR1 and CDR2 sequences are WNHNN and SYGVQD (reference sequence). Trimming removed 6 bases from V and 2 bases from J, with 10 bases in between. The CDR3 loop spans 14 amino acids. CDR3: CASRPGSNTGELFF. CDR3 coding DNA: TGCGCCAGCAGGCCGGGTAGCAACACCGGGGAGCTGTTTTTT.

This clone is a singleton in its sample. The rearrangement links TRBV12-5 to TRBJ1-2; D may be TRBD1 (6 bases). Germline V gene data show CDR1 as LGHNT and CDR2 as FRNRAP. The CDR3 contains 13 residues. With 6 bases removed from V and 7 bases from J, the gap between germline ends came to 15 bases. As DNA, the CDR3 is TGTGCTAGTGGGGAAAGGGGGTTATTTGGCTACACCTTC. Translating it yields CASGERGLFGYTF. Full variable domain (remainder filled in from reference TRBV12-5 and TRBJ1-2): DARVTQTPRHKVTEMGQEVTMRCQPILGHNTVFWYRQTMMQGLELLAYFRNRAPLDDSGMPKDRFSAEMPDATLATLKIQPSEPRDSAVYFCASGERGLFGYTFGSGTRLTVV.

The V and J genes are TRBV11-2 and TRBJ1-2; possible D gene TRBD1, 5 bases. This CDR3 is built from 15 residues. Trimming shortened V by 0 bases and J by 5 bases, and 13 bases separated the two germline ends. The germline V gene encodes CDR1 SGHAT and CDR2 FQNNGV. This CDR3 reads CASSLDITGGYGYTF. The DNA of the CDR3 is TGTGCCAGCAGCTTAGACATTACGGGGGGATATGGCTACACCTTC.

This clone was picked up one time. This rearrangement joins TRBV7-2 to TRBJ2-7, with D perhaps TRBD1 (6 bases). The CDR3 spans 13 residues. Germline V gene data show CDR1 as SGHTA and CDR2 as FQGNSA. Trimming cost V 3 bases and J 7 bases, with 13 bases left between them. CDR3 sequence: CASSFYRVGEQYF. As DNA, the CDR3 is TGTGCCAGCAGCTTCTACAGGGTTGGAGAGCAGTACTTC.

The CDR3 protein is CATSRGLAGGSVETQYF. The CDR3 nucleotides read TGTGCCACCAGCAGAGGACTAGCGGGGGGATCCGTGGAGACCCAGTACTTC. The genes are TRBV15 and TRBJ2-5; 13 bases fit TRBD2. Germline values: CDR1 LNHNV, CDR2 YYDKDF (reference sequence). The CDR3 has 17 residues. Losses at the gene ends were 1 base for V and 5 bases for J; bases not matched to a gene: 7.

This clone appeared a few times. V gene TRBV5-1 combines with J gene TRBJ1-1, with 12 bases fitting TRBD1. Trimming took 3 bases from V and 2 from J; bases not matched to a gene: 23. Germline values: CDR1 SGHRS, CDR2 YFSETQ. This CDR3 is built from 22 residues. Here the CDR3 DNA reads TGCGCCAGCAGCTCCCGGCGGGGGGGACAGGGGGCATCCAGTTGGGTAAACACTGAAGCTTTCTTT. Translated: CASSSRRGGQGASSWVNTEAFF.

The CDR3 DNA sequence: TGTGCCATCCAGACTCCATCCTACAATGAGCAGTTCTTC. It specifies CAIQTPSYNEQFF. The rearrangement uses TRBV2 and TRBJ2-1; D not certain. This CDR3 is 13 amino acids long. V was cut by 10 bases and J by 1 base, with 11 bases left in between. Germline V gene sequence: CDR1 SNHLY, CDR2 FYNNEI.

This chain links TRBV2 with TRBJ1-1; TRBD1 aligns across 7 bases. The CDR3 spans 14 residues. V lost 5 bases to trimming and J lost 4 bases; unmatched junction nucleotides: 7. The V gene's germline CDR1 is SNHLY and CDR2 FYNNEI. The CDR3 here is CASSKDRAGTEAFF. The CDR3 DNA reads TGTGCCAGCAGTAAAGACAGGGCCGGCACTGAAGCTTTCTTT.

This CDR3 is CASSLVGSGRANEQFF. DNA for the CDR3: TGTGCCAGCAGCTTAGTTGGTAGCGGGAGGGCCAATGAGCAGTTCTTC. The J gene is TRBJ2-1, the V gene TRBV7-6; 11 bases are shared with TRBD2. From germline, CDR1 is SGHVS and CDR2 FNYEAQ. Trimming cost V 1 base and J 6 bases; bases outside gene matches: 5. The CDR3 contains 16 residues.

This chain uses TRBV13 with TRBJ2-5; D is unresolved. The CDR3 has 13 amino acids. V was trimmed by 5 bases and J by 5 bases, leaving 12 bases between them. Germline V lookup: CDR1 PRHDT, CDR2 FYEKMQ (reference sequence). CDR3 nucleotide sequence: TGTGCCAGCAGCCCCTATATTTCGGAGACCCAGTACTTC. It specifies CASSPYISETQYF.

The chain joins TRBV30 to TRBJ1-2, with D uncertain. Germline-derived CDR1 and CDR2 are GTSNPN and SVGIG (reference sequence). The CDR3 is 12 amino acids. Deletions cut 0 bases from V and 5 bases from J, with 7 bases between. The CDR3 protein is CAWSVTGYGYTF. CDR3 coding DNA: TGTGCCTGGAGTGTAACCGGTTATGGCTACACCTTC.

This clone was seen a few times. The chain carries TRBV13 and TRBJ2-5; TRBD2 agrees at 10 bases. Germline V gives CDR1 PRHDT, CDR2 FYEKMQ (reference sequence). V shed 5 bases, J shed 4 bases, and the junction held 25 bases outside the gene matches. This CDR3 contains 21 residues. Here the CDR3 reads CASSGAEFRAGGPVTRETQYF. In nucleotides, the CDR3 is TGTGCCAGCAGCGGGGCAGAATTCAGAGCGGGGGGGCCGGTCACGAGAGAGACCCAGTACTTC.

The rearrangement uses TRBV27 and TRBJ2-1, with 7 positions matching TRBD2. Trimming cost V 7 bases and J 8 bases; bases outside gene matches: 14. This CDR3 has 15 amino acids. CDR1 is MNHEY and CDR2 is SMNVEV in the germline V gene (reference sequence). The CDR3 sequence is CASTPALSGGDEQFF. The CDR3 DNA follows: TGTGCCAGCACCCCCGCTCTTTCGGGGGGTGATGAGCAGTTCTTC.

In its sample, this clone was seen once. The chain couples TRBV6-1 to TRBJ2-7, with D possibly matching TRBD2 (5 bases). Germline V gene sequence: CDR1 MNHNS, CDR2 SASEGT. Trimming took 5 bases from V and 3 from J, leaving 17 bases between them. This CDR3 has 15 residues. The CDR3 DNA sequence: TGTGCCAGCAGTACTCGGAGGACGGGCGGCTACGAGCAGTACTTC. It yields the protein CASSTRRTGGYEQYF.

The chain combines TRBV21-1 with TRBJ2-5; TRBD2, the table's D call, lacks a check against the DNA. TRBV21-1 has pseudogene status. This CDR3 spans 16 amino acids. The DNA for the CDR3 is TGTGCCAGCAGCGCCCGACTAGCGGGAGGGCGAGAGACCCAGTACTTC. Amino acids: CASSARLAGGRETQYF.

Points on this clone: The sample contains more than one DNA sequence encoding this CDR3. DNA of the CDR3: TGTGCCACCAGCAGAGCAGGGGACCTCTACGAGCAGTACTTC. As protein: CATSRAGDLYEQYF. The chain has TRBV15 and TRBJ2-7; weak D call: TRBD1 (6 bases). Between the trimmed V and J ends, which lost 1 base and 3 bases, there was a span of 10 bases. CDR1 LNHNV and CDR2 YYDKDF come from the germline V gene (reference sequence). There are 14 residues in the CDR3.

The chain has TRBV5-6 and TRBJ1-1; 9 bases are shared with TRBD1. Germline V gives CDR1 SGHDT, CDR2 YYEEEE. J lost 9 bases, V lost 0 bases, and 3 bases had no gene match. CDR3 size: 13 residues. CDR3 sequence: CASSLANRGQAFF. CDR3 nucleotide sequence: TGTGCCAGCAGCTTGGCCAACAGGGGGCAAGCTTTCTTT.